This TCR beta chain stems from a study of shared clonotypes between healthy human individuals. Study conclusions and caveats: The small donor group covered limited genetic and exposure diversity.

On this clone itself: The antigen remains undetermined.

Sequencing used immunoSEQ multiplex PCR; TCRdb keeps in-frame clones, though not all of them. The sample shows roughly 600,000 clones, roughly 98% of them seen only once. The naive CD8 population came from CD45RO-negative cells selected for CCR7, without terminally differentiated effector memory CD45RA+ cells. Germline V gene lookup returns CDR1 MDHEN and CDR2 SYDVKM. V was clipped by 5 bases and J by 0 bases; unmatched bases: 6. The CDR3 contains 16 residues. The source of this sequence is a man aged 25 to 40 in good health. The sample taken for sequencing was naive CD8+ T cells sorted from blood. This chain links TRBV28 with TRBJ2-1, with TRBD1 identical over 8 bases. The DNA for the CDR3 is TGTGCCAGCAGTAGAGGGACAGGTTTCTCCTACAATGAGCAGTTCTTC. Translation gives CASSRGTGFSYNEQFF.